Listed below are T cell receptor beta chains from one sample, sequenced in a study of blood T cell repertoires in COVID-19. Some clones are missing from TCRdb's copy, which holds only in-frame ones; the method was immunoSEQ multiplex PCR. Of roughly 320,000 clones listed, about nine tenths are singletons. The sample taken for sequencing was PBMCs or T cells enriched from blood (not recorded which). These receptors all come from a man aged 25 to 40 who had recovered from COVID-19. Each CDR3 is given with its conserved first and last residue. D genes are given only for firm matches. Size tells how often a clone was seen (once, few, many) or the class of an expanded clone, and some rows leave it out.

d_call: .; v_call: TRBV28; j_call: TRBJ2-7; clone_size: many; cdr3_aa: CASSPPGTFGSYEQYF; cdr3_nt: TGTGCCAGCAGTCCTCCCGGGACATTCGGCTCCTACGAGCAGTACTTC
d_call: TRBD2; v_call: TRBV6-1; j_call: TRBJ2-1; clone_size: .; cdr3_aa: CASSEGIAAGLGNEQFF; cdr3_nt: TGTGCCAGCAGTGAAGGGATAGCAGCGGGACTAGGGAATGAGCAGTTCTTC
d_call: TRBD2; v_call: TRBV5-5; j_call: TRBJ2-7; clone_size: .; cdr3_aa: CASSSSGQETSGDEQYF; cdr3_nt: TGTGCCAGCAGCTCCTCAGGACAGGAGACTAGCGGGGACGAGCAGTACTTC
d_call: TRBD2; v_call: TRBV7-2; j_call: TRBJ2-1; clone_size: once; cdr3_aa: CASTPGGRAGIEQFF; cdr3_nt: TGTGCCAGCACCCCGGGCGGGAGGGCAGGTATTGAGCAGTTCTTC
d_call: .; v_call: TRBV28; j_call: TRBJ1-1; clone_size: .; cdr3_aa: CASSLWDLGNTEAFF; cdr3_nt: TGTGCCAGCAGTCTATGGGACTTAGGGAACACTGAAGCTTTCTTT
d_call: TRBD1; v_call: TRBV5-1; j_call: TRBJ1-4; clone_size: .; cdr3_aa: CASSPGQGNEKLFF; cdr3_nt: TGCGCCAGCAGCCCCGGACAGGGCAATGAAAAACTGTTTTTT
d_call: .; v_call: TRBV2; j_call: TRBJ2-3; clone_size: .; cdr3_aa: CASSGRTGTDTQYF; cdr3_nt: TGTGCCAGCAGTGGAAGGACTGGCACAGATACGCAGTATTTT
d_call: TRBD2; v_call: TRBV5-1; j_call: TRBJ2-6; clone_size: .; cdr3_aa: CASSSAGYSSGANVLTF; cdr3_nt: TGCGCCAGCAGCTCAGCGGGGTACAGCTCTGGGGCCAACGTCCTGACTTTC
d_call: .; v_call: TRBV2; j_call: TRBJ2-3; clone_size: .; cdr3_aa: CASSERSGRQDTQYF; cdr3_nt: TGTGCCAGCAGTGAAAGGTCTGGCCGACAGGATACGCAGTATTTT
d_call: .; v_call: TRBV7-9; j_call: TRBJ2-1; clone_size: .; cdr3_aa: CASSLGDEQFF; cdr3_nt: TGTGCCAGCAGTTTGGGCGACGAGCAGTTCTTC
d_call: TRBD2; v_call: TRBV7-2; j_call: TRBJ2-3; clone_size: .; cdr3_aa: CASSLVREKAQYF; cdr3_nt: TGTGCCAGCAGCTTAGTGCGGGAGAAAGCGCAGTATTTT
d_call: .; v_call: TRBV10-3; j_call: TRBJ1-1; clone_size: .; cdr3_aa: CAISHRSSNTEAFF; cdr3_nt: TGTGCCATCAGTCACAGGTCTTCGAACACTGAAGCTTTCTTT
d_call: TRBD1; v_call: TRBV10-3; j_call: TRBJ2-7; clone_size: .; cdr3_aa: CATRTGVEQYF; cdr3_nt: TGTGCCACCAGAACAGGGGTCGAGCAGTACTTC
d_call: TRBD1; v_call: TRBV19; j_call: TRBJ1-6; clone_size: .; cdr3_aa: CASSTGQGSYNSPLHF; cdr3_nt: TGTGCCAGTAGTACGGGACAGGGTTCCTATAATTCACCCCTCCACTTT
d_call: .; v_call: TRBV7-9; j_call: TRBJ1-5; clone_size: .; cdr3_aa: CASSLAQGNQPQHF; cdr3_nt: TGTGCCAGCAGCTTAGCGCAGGGTAACCAGCCCCAGCATTTT
d_call: .; v_call: TRBV19; j_call: TRBJ1-1; clone_size: .; cdr3_aa: CASIDGEMNTEAFF; cdr3_nt: TGTGCCAGTATAGATGGAGAGATGAACACTGAAGCTTTCTTT
d_call: TRBD1; v_call: TRBV28; j_call: TRBJ1-5; clone_size: .; cdr3_aa: CASSGTGLYQPQHF; cdr3_nt: TGTGCCAGCAGCGGGACAGGTTTGTATCAGCCCCAGCATTTT
d_call: TRBD2; v_call: TRBV4-2; j_call: TRBJ2-3; clone_size: .; cdr3_aa: CASSQDGSGVTDTQYF; cdr3_nt: TGTGCCAGCAGCCAAGACGGTAGCGGGGTCACAGATACGCAGTATTTT
d_call: .; v_call: TRBV11-2; j_call: TRBJ1-4; clone_size: .; cdr3_aa: CASSLGLINEKLFF; cdr3_nt: TGTGCCAGCAGCTTGGGACTCATTAATGAAAAACTGTTTTTT
d_call: TRBD1; v_call: TRBV9; j_call: TRBJ2-5; clone_size: .; cdr3_aa: CASSPRTGLGETQYF; cdr3_nt: TGTGCCAGCAGCCCACGGACAGGGCTAGGAGAGACCCAGTACTTC
d_call: TRBD2; v_call: TRBV5-1; j_call: TRBJ2-3; clone_size: .; cdr3_aa: CASSLGALRGGDTQYF; cdr3_nt: TGCGCCAGCAGCTTGGGGGCACTAAGGGGAGGGGATACGCAGTATTTT
d_call: .; v_call: TRBV5-8; j_call: TRBJ1-5; clone_size: few; cdr3_aa: CASSAGTFNQPQHF; cdr3_nt: TGTGCCAGCAGCGCGGGGACTTTTAATCAGCCCCAGCATTTT
d_call: TRBD1; v_call: TRBV10-3; j_call: TRBJ2-7; clone_size: .; cdr3_aa: CAIRLTGGSEQYF; cdr3_nt: TGTGCCATCAGGCTGACAGGGGGCTCGGAGCAGTACTTC
d_call: .; v_call: TRBV6-2/TRBV6-3; j_call: TRBJ1-5; clone_size: .; cdr3_aa: CASSIGVGSNQPQHF; cdr3_nt: TGTGCCAGCAGTATAGGGGTTGGTAGCAATCAGCCCCAGCATTTT
d_call: TRBD2; v_call: TRBV5-1; j_call: TRBJ2-1; clone_size: .; cdr3_aa: CASSTDPAGTSGADEQFF; cdr3_nt: TGCGCCAGCAGCACCGATCCAGCCGGGACTAGCGGGGCCGATGAGCAGTTCTTC
d_call: TRBD2; v_call: TRBV3-1/TRBV3-2; j_call: TRBJ2-1; clone_size: .; cdr3_aa: CASSQEERGLNEQFF; cdr3_nt: TGTGCCAGCAGCCAAGAAGAGCGGGGCCTCAATGAGCAGTTCTTC
d_call: .; v_call: TRBV18; j_call: TRBJ1-1; clone_size: .; cdr3_aa: CASSPELNTEAFF; cdr3_nt: TGTGCCAGCTCACCTGAGCTTAACACTGAAGCTTTCTTT
d_call: TRBD1; v_call: TRBV11-2; j_call: TRBJ2-3; clone_size: .; cdr3_aa: CASSFFTGTGSSTDTQYF; cdr3_nt: TGTGCCAGCAGCTTTTTTACCGGGACAGGGTCTAGCACAGATACGCAGTATTTT
d_call: .; v_call: TRBV11-2; j_call: TRBJ2-7; clone_size: .; cdr3_aa: CASSLKGSEQYF; cdr3_nt: TGTGCCAGCAGCTTAAAGGGGTCCGAGCAGTACTTC
d_call: .; v_call: TRBV30; j_call: TRBJ1-1; clone_size: .; cdr3_aa: CAWSRGGGTEAFF; cdr3_nt: TGTGCCTGGAGCAGGGGCGGCGGAACTGAAGCTTTCTTT
d_call: .; v_call: TRBV7-2; j_call: TRBJ2-2; clone_size: .; cdr3_aa: CASSLRSALANTGELFF; cdr3_nt: TGTGCCAGCAGCTTAAGGTCAGCGCTCGCGAACACCGGGGAGCTGTTTTTT
d_call: TRBD1; v_call: TRBV19; j_call: TRBJ2-3; clone_size: .; cdr3_aa: CASSIFWNRGRDTQYF; cdr3_nt: TGTGCCAGTAGTATATTTTGGAACAGGGGGCGGGATACGCAGTATTTT
d_call: .; v_call: TRBV5-1; j_call: TRBJ1-2; clone_size: few; cdr3_aa: CASSLGSADYGYTF; cdr3_nt: TGCGCCAGCAGCTTGGGAAGCGCCGACTATGGCTACACCTTC
d_call: .; v_call: TRBV6-1; j_call: TRBJ1-3; clone_size: .; cdr3_aa: CASSALPGGSSGNTIYF; cdr3_nt: TGTGCCAGCAGTGCTCTACCTGGGGGGTCCTCTGGAAACACCATATATTTT
d_call: TRBD2; v_call: TRBV18; j_call: TRBJ2-1; clone_size: .; cdr3_aa: CASSPLREVSNEQFF; cdr3_nt: TGTGCCAGCTCACCACTGCGGGAGGTGTCAAATGAGCAGTTCTTC
d_call: TRBD1; v_call: TRBV19; j_call: TRBJ1-2; clone_size: .; cdr3_aa: CASLEDRENYGYTF; cdr3_nt: TGTGCCAGCCTAGAGGACAGGGAGAACTATGGCTACACCTTC